The source of this T cell receptor (beta chain) is a study of T-cell reconstitution after alpha-beta-depleted transplantation in children. This CDR3 region has 16 residues. Germline CDR1 is LGHDT and CDR2 is YNNKEL (reference sequence). To note about this clonotype: Its antigen is not identified. One base away lies a much larger clone, so this may be a sequencing read error.

Unique molecular identifiers were used to barcode this TCRbeta library. TCRdb passed the PCR reads through MiXCR, listing each CDR3 protein once. The sample includes 400,000 to 550,000 distinct CDR3 sequences, more than 9% of them seen just once. Study-level points and caveats: Roughly two months post-transplant, alpha-beta T cells reportedly originated from several hundred graft clones that had expanded. Once a year had passed after transplant, T-cell counts and diversity came mostly from newly produced T cells. High day-60 TCRbeta diversity in some patients came from surviving recipient T cells and thymic progenitors.

Sequenced material: PBMCs, taken before TCRalphabeta/CD19-depleted stem cell transplant. This receptor was obtained from a child aged 2 to 10 with inherited bone marrow failure, due to receive a stem cell transplant. The chain recombines TRBV3-1 with TRBJ2-7, with D perhaps matching TRBD1 (5 bases). CDR3 amino acids: CASSQDPGRVAYEQHF. The CDR3 DNA is TGTGCCAGCAGCCAAGACCCGGGCAGGGTGGCCTACGAGCAGCACTTC.